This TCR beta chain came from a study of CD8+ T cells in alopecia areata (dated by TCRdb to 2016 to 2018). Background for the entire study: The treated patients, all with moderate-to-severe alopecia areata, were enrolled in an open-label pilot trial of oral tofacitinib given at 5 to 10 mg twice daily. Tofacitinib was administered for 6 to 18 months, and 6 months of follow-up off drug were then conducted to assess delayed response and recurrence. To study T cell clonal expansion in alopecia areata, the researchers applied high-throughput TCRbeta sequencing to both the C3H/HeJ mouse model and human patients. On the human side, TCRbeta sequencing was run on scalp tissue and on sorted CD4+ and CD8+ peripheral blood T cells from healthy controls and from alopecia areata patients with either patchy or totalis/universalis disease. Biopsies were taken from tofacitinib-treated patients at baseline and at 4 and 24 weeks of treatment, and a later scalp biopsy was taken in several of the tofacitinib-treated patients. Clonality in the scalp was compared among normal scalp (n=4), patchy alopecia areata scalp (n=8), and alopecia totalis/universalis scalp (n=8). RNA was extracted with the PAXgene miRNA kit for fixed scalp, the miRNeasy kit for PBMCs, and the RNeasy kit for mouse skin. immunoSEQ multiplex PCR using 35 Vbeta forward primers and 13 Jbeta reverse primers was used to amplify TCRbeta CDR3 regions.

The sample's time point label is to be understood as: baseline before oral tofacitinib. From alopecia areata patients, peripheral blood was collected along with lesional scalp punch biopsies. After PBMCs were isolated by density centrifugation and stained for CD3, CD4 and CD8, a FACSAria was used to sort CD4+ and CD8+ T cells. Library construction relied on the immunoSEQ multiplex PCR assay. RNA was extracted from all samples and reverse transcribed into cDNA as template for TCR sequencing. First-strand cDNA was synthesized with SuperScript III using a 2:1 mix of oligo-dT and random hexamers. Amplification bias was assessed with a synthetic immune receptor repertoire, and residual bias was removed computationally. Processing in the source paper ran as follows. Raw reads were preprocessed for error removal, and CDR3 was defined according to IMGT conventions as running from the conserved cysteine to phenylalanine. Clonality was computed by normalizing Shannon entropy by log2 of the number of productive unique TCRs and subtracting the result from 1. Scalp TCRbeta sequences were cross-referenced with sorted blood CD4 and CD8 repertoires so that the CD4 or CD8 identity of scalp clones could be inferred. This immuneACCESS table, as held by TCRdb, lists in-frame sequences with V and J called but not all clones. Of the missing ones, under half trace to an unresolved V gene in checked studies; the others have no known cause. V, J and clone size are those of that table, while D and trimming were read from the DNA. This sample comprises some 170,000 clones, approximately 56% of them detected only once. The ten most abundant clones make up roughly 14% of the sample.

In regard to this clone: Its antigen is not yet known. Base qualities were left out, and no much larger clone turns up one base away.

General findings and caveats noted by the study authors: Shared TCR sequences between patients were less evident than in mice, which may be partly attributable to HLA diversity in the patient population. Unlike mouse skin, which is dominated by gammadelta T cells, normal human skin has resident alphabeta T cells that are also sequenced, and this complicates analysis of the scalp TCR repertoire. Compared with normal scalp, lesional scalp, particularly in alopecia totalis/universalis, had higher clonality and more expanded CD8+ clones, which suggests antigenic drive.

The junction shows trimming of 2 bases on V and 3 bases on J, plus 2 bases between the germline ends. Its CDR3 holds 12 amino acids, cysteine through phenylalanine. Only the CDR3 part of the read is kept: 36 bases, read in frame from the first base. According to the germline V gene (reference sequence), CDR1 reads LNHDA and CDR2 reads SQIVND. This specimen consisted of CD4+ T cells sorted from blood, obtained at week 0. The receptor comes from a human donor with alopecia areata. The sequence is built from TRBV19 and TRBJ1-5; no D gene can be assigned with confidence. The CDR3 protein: CASSINNQPQHF. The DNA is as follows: TGTGCCAGTAGTATAAACAATCAGCCCCAGCATTTT.